The 10 T cell receptor beta chains below come from one sample, sequenced in a study of T cells in Graves' hyperthyroidism and ophthalmopathy. TCR beta CDR3 sequences were amplified from RNA transcripts. An initial round of RT-PCR targeting the TCR CDR3 relied on the HTBI primer set. TCRdb fed the multiplex PCR reads into MiXCR, producing one record per CDR3 protein. The sample has around 380,000 distinct CDR3 sequences, approximately 15% seen once. The sample comprised blood. The receptor set was obtained from a man younger than 40 with Graves' hyperthyroidism that later progressed to Graves' ophthalmopathy.

This clonotype was seen more than once but under ten times. V gene TRBV5-1 combines with J gene TRBJ2-2; D gene unclear. Germline lookup yields CDR1 SGHRS and CDR2 YFSETQ. This CDR3 contains 15 residues. The V and J ends lost 3 bases and 0 bases respectively, with 9 bases between them. CDR3 sequence (DNA): TGCGCCAGCAGCTCGGGCTCCCCGAACACCGGGGAGCTGTTTTTT. It codes for CASSSGSPNTGELFF.

This clonotype has ten or more counts. The gene calls are TRBV2 and TRBJ2-5, with 7 bases that match TRBD2. This CDR3 is built from 13 residues. The V segment lost 8 bases and the J segment 7 bases; nucleotides outside the gene matches: 10. CDR1 and CDR2 from the germline V gene are SNHLY and FYNNEI. CDR3 sequence: CASAGDYTGTQYF. In DNA form, the CDR3 reads TGTGCCAGCGCGGGGGACTACACCGGGACCCAGTACTTC.

This clonotype was detected only a few times. This rearrangement joins TRBV18 to TRBJ1-4; 9 bases are a match to TRBD1. The CDR3 is 15 amino acids. Germline V gene data show CDR1 as KGHSH and CDR2 as LQKENI. With 0 bases clipped from V and 8 bases from J, the junction kept 4 bases outside the gene matches. CDR3 bases: TGTGCCAGCTCACCACCTCGGACAGGGGAAGAAAAACTGTTTTTT. This encodes CASSPPRTGEEKLFF.

This clonotype was seen a few times. The V call is TRBV5-1, the J call TRBJ1-2; 7 nucleotides agree with TRBD1. CDR3 size: 12 residues. V lost 3 bases and J lost 7; bases outside the gene matches: 3. Germline CDR1 and CDR2: SGHRS and YFSETQ. The DNA for the CDR3 is TGCGCCAGCAGCTCGGCAGGGGGTGGCTACACCTTC. Its protein is CASSSAGGGYTF.

This chain uses TRBV3-1 with TRBJ2-3, with TRBD2 matching 9 bases. The V gene's germline CDR1 is LGHDT and CDR2 YNNKEL (reference sequence). Trimming took 1 base from V and 0 from J; bases not matched to a gene: 8. The CDR3 covers 18 residues. CDR3 amino acids: CASSQGSGAGGSTDTQYF. Written as DNA, the CDR3 is TGTGCCAGCAGCCAAGGATCGGGAGCGGGGGGCAGCACAGATACGCAGTATTTT.

Turning to this clonotype: This sequence may be a read error, since a much larger clone differs from it by one base. The chain is built from TRBV12-3 or TRBV12-4 and TRBJ1-5; possibly TRBD1 for D (5 bases). This CDR3 has 14 residues. V lost 1 base and J lost 6, with 10 bases in between. CDR3 protein: CASSLVTDSQPQHF. For the CDR3, the DNA is TGTGCCAGCAGTTTAGTAACAGACAGTCAGCCCCAGCATTTT.

This clonotype was seen a handful of times. The chain is built from TRBV20-1 and TRBJ1-5, with 8 nucleotides matching TRBD1. Germline V gene data show CDR1 as DFQATT and CDR2 as SNEGSKA (reference sequence). This CDR3 contains 14 residues. J lost 7 bases, V lost 6 bases, and 11 bases had no gene match. CDR3 DNA sequence: TGCAGTGCAAAATCCGGGACAGGCGTGCAGCCCCAGCATTTT. Its translation: CSAKSGTGVQPQHF.

The rearrangement uses TRBV5-5 and TRBJ1-5, with D possibly being TRBD1 (6 bases). Trimming took off 0 bases at V and 6 bases at J, with 13 bases between the two ends. The CDR3 runs 15 residues. Germline values: CDR1 SGHKS, CDR2 YYEKEE (reference sequence). In DNA form, the CDR3 reads TGTGCCAGCAGCTTGGGACTGGGGGGCGGTCAGCCCCAGCATTTT. This codes for CASSLGLGGGQPQHF.

This clonotype was detected many times. This chain uses TRBV27 with TRBJ1-2; 9 bases match TRBD1. This CDR3 is 14 amino acids long. Germline V lookup: CDR1 MNHEY, CDR2 SMNVEV (reference sequence). With 2 bases clipped from V and 4 bases from J, the junction kept 2 bases outside the gene matches. CDR3 coding DNA: TGTGCCAGCAGTTTAGGGACAGGGCGCTATGGCTACACCTTC. Encoded protein: CASSLGTGRYGYTF.

On this clonotype itself: This sequence may be a read error, since a much larger clone differs from it by one base. This chain uses TRBV5-1 with TRBJ2-7; D not resolved. Germline lookup yields CDR1 SGHRS and CDR2 YFSETQ. The length of the CDR3 is 13 residues. The CDR3, as DNA: TGCGTCAGCAGCTTGTCCAGTACCTACGAGCAGTACTTC. It encodes CVSSLSSTYEQYF. Drawing the rest from reference TRBV5-1 and TRBJ2-7, the complete variable domain is KAGVTQTPRYLIKTRGQQVTLSCSPISGHRSVSWYQQTPGQGLQFLFEYFSETQRNKGNFPGRFSGRQFSNSRSEMNVSTLELGDSALYLCVSSLSSTYEQYFGPGTRLTVT.